Listed below are T cell receptor beta chains from one sample, sequenced in a study of shared clonotypes between healthy human individuals. Generated by immunoSEQ multiplex PCR, the TCRdb table keeps only in-frame clones and is missing some. The sample has fewer than 850,000 clones, 55% to 75% seen once. The sample comprised memory CD4+ T cells sorted from blood. The receptors were sampled from a woman aged 30 to 39 in good health. Both conserved end residues are part of each CDR3. D genes are given only for firm matches. The size field is filled for only some rows; it gives once, few, many or a size class.

abundance: .
len: 18
j_gene: TRBJ2-3
v_gene: TRBV5-1
d_gene: .
CDR3nt: TGCGCCAGCAGTAAAGTAGGGGTAGCGGCGTTTAGCACAGATACGCAGTATTTT
CDR3aa: CASSKVGVAAFSTDTQYF

abundance: .
len: 15
j_gene: TRBJ2-3
v_gene: TRBV5-1
d_gene: TRBD1
CDR3nt: TGCGCCAGCAGCTCGGGACAGGCACTGACAGATACGCAGTATTTT
CDR3aa: CASSSGQALTDTQYF

abundance: .
len: 14
j_gene: TRBJ2-3
v_gene: TRBV5-4
d_gene: .
CDR3nt: TGTGCCAGCAGCTTGGCGGCTTACACAGATACGCAGTATTTT
CDR3aa: CASSLAAYTDTQYF

abundance: once
len: 14
j_gene: TRBJ2-2
v_gene: TRBV7-2
d_gene: .
CDR3nt: TGTGCCAGCAGGGGGAAACAGCCCTTCTCGGAGCTGTTTTTT
CDR3aa: CASRGKQPFSELFF

abundance: few
len: 16
j_gene: TRBJ2-2
v_gene: TRBV5-1
d_gene: .
CDR3nt: TGCGCCAGCAGCTTTGGATCGGCAGCAAACACCGGGGAGCTGTTTTTT
CDR3aa: CASSFGSAANTGELFF

abundance: .
len: 14
j_gene: TRBJ1-1
v_gene: TRBV27
d_gene: .
CDR3nt: TGTGCCAGCAGCCACGGACGGAGGAACACTGAAGCTTTCTTT
CDR3aa: CASSHGRRNTEAFF

abundance: .
len: 11
j_gene: TRBJ2-7
v_gene: TRBV20-1
d_gene: TRBD2
CDR3nt: TGCAGTGGGGCTAGCGGGTACGAGCAGTACTTC
CDR3aa: CSGASGYEQYF

abundance: medium-sized
len: 15
j_gene: TRBJ2-3
v_gene: TRBV5-1
d_gene: .
CDR3nt: TGCGCCAGCAGCTTGGTTAGCCCAACCACAGATACGCAGTATTTT
CDR3aa: CASSLVSPTTDTQYF

abundance: .
len: 17
j_gene: TRBJ1-3
v_gene: TRBV5-6
d_gene: .
CDR3nt: TGTGCCAGCAGCTTTGGTCCGGACAGATACTCTGGAAACACCATATATTTT
CDR3aa: CASSFGPDRYSGNTIYF

abundance: .
len: 15
j_gene: TRBJ2-1
v_gene: TRBV2
d_gene: .
CDR3nt: TGTGCCAGCAGTGTTGGGACCCTTGGGGACAATGAGCAGTTCTTC
CDR3aa: CASSVGTLGDNEQFF

abundance: once
len: 16
j_gene: TRBJ2-5
v_gene: TRBV19
d_gene: TRBD2
CDR3nt: TGTGCCAGTAGTATGGGGAGCGGGGGGTTCCAAGAGACCCAGTACTTC
CDR3aa: CASSMGSGGFQETQYF

abundance: .
len: 15
j_gene: TRBJ2-2
v_gene: TRBV29-1
d_gene: TRBD2
CDR3nt: TGCAGCGTTGGAGGTGGGAGGGCCGGCACCGGGGAGCTGTTTTTT
CDR3aa: CSVGGGRAGTGELFF

abundance: .
len: 14
j_gene: TRBJ1-1
v_gene: TRBV6-5
d_gene: .
CDR3nt: TGTGCCAGCAGTGAAACAGGGACCACGCGGGGGGCTTTCTTT
CDR3aa: CASSETGTTRGAFF

abundance: .
len: 12
j_gene: TRBJ1-5
v_gene: TRBV6-6
d_gene: TRBD1
CDR3nt: TGTGCCAGCGCACTACAGGGGGAGCCCCAGCATTTT
CDR3aa: CASALQGEPQHF

abundance: .
len: 14
j_gene: TRBJ1-2
v_gene: TRBV27
d_gene: TRBD1
CDR3nt: TGTGCCAGCAGCCAGGGGGCCCGCCTATTCGGCTACACCTTC
CDR3aa: CASSQGARLFGYTF

abundance: .
len: 14
j_gene: TRBJ2-7
v_gene: TRBV7-8
d_gene: .
CDR3nt: TGTGCCAGCAGCTTAGTTGCGGGGCCCTACGAGCAGTACTTC
CDR3aa: CASSLVAGPYEQYF

abundance: .
len: 13
j_gene: TRBJ1-5
v_gene: TRBV7-3
d_gene: .
CDR3nt: TGTGCCAGCAGCTTATCCCAAAACCAGCCCCAGCATTTT
CDR3aa: CASSLSQNQPQHF

abundance: .
len: 16
j_gene: TRBJ1-4
v_gene: TRBV11-2
d_gene: .
CDR3nt: TGTGCCAGCAGCTTAGATAGAGATGCAACTAATGAAAAACTGTTTTTT
CDR3aa: CASSLDRDATNEKLFF

abundance: few
len: 21
j_gene: TRBJ2-7
v_gene: TRBV5-1
d_gene: .
CDR3nt: TGCGCCAGCAGCTCTCGACAGGATCTGGGGGGATCCGTACGGTTTCCCTACGAGCAGTACTTC
CDR3aa: CASSSRQDLGGSVRFPYEQYF

abundance: .
len: 18
j_gene: TRBJ2-3
v_gene: TRBV5-1
d_gene: TRBD2
CDR3nt: TGCGCCAGCAGCTTGGCCCCGGGACTAGCGGGAGGAACAGATACGCAGTATTTT
CDR3aa: CASSLAPGLAGGTDTQYF

abundance: .
len: 15
j_gene: TRBJ2-7
v_gene: TRBV15
d_gene: TRBD1
CDR3nt: TGTGCCACCAGCAGAGGGGACAGGGGACTCTACGAGCAGTACTTC
CDR3aa: CATSRGDRGLYEQYF

abundance: .
len: 19
j_gene: TRBJ2-1
v_gene: TRBV19
d_gene: TRBD2
CDR3nt: TGTGCCAGTAGCCCTGGGACTAGCGGGAGGGCCCTCTCCTACAATGAGCAGTTCTTC
CDR3aa: CASSPGTSGRALSYNEQFF

abundance: .
len: 14
j_gene: TRBJ1-1
v_gene: TRBV28
d_gene: .
CDR3nt: TGTGCCAGCAGTTTAGAGGAACTGAACACTGAAGCTTTCTTT
CDR3aa: CASSLEELNTEAFF

abundance: .
len: 15
j_gene: TRBJ2-2
v_gene: TRBV4-1
d_gene: TRBD1
CDR3nt: TGCGCCAGCAGCCACCCGGGGACAGGAGCCGGGGAGCTGTTTTTT
CDR3aa: CASSHPGTGAGELFF